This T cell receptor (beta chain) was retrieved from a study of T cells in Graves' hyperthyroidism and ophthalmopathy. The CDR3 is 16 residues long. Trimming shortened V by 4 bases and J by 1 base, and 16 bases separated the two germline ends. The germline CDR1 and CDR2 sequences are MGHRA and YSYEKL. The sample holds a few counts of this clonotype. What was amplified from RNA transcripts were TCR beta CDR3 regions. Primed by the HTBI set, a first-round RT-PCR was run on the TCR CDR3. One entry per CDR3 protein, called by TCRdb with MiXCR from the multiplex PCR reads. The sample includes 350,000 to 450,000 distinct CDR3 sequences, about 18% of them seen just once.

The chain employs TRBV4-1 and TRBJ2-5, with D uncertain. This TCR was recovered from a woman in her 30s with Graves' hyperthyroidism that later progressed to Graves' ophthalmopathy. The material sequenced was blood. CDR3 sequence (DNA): TGCGCCAGCAGCCCCGAAAAATCCCCGGGCCAAGAGACCCAGTACTTC. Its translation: CASSPEKSPGQETQYF.